Below, 9 T cell receptor beta chains from the same sample are listed, as sequenced in a study of T-cell memory formation after mild COVID-19. MiXCR, run by TCRdb on the 5' RACE reads, gives a single entry per CDR3 protein. This sample has about 430,000 distinct CDR3 sequences, with 20% to 25% found just once. The specimen was PBMCs or a T cell subset sorted from them (not recorded which). The receptors were gathered from an adult woman who had mild COVID-19 (a few samples of this study predate the infection). Cell type and time point are not known.

This clonotype was seen only a few times. The chain links TRBV2 to TRBJ2-5, with 13 bases fitting TRBD2. The CDR3 is 16 residues long. Per the germline V gene, CDR1 is SNHLY and CDR2 is FYNNEI. Losses at the gene ends were 5 bases for V and 5 bases for J; bases not matched to a gene: 8. The CDR3 nucleotides read TGTGCCAGCAGTCGACTAGCGGGGGGAACTACGGAGACCCAGTACTTC. Amino acids: CASSRLAGGTTETQYF.

V gene TRBV14 combines with J gene TRBJ2-1; possible D gene TRBD1, 6 bases. Germline CDR1 reads SGHDN; CDR2 reads FVKESK. Trimming removed 4 bases from V and 11 bases from J, with 12 bases in between. The CDR3 length is 12 residues. CDR3 in DNA: TGTGCCAGCAGCCCCGTGGACAGAAAGCAGTTCTTC. Its protein product is CASSPVDRKQFF.

This clonotype has only a few counts. This rearrangement joins TRBV7-9 to TRBJ1-1; no clear D. V shed 5 bases and J shed 0 bases, with 16 bases lying between them. In germline, CDR1 is SEHNR, CDR2 FQNEAQ (reference sequence). The CDR3 consists of 16 residues. CDR3 DNA sequence: TGTGCCAGCAGCCCTCCCTGGGATCTCATGAACACTGAAGCTTTCTTT. Encoded protein: CASSPPWDLMNTEAFF.

In regard to this clonotype: The junction departs from germline at one end; a sequencing error may be responsible. This chain uses TRBV3-1 with TRBJ1-1; no definite D call. This CDR3 is built from 13 residues. The germline gives CDR1 LGHDT, CDR2 YNNKEL (reference sequence). The CDR3 DNA follows: TGTGCCAGCAGTCAAGGGCCTCGGGCTGAAGCTTTCTTT. This encodes CASSQGPRAEAFF.

This clonotype was recorded a few times. The chain links TRBV29-1 to TRBJ2-1; 7 nucleotides line up with TRBD2. The length of the CDR3 is 15 residues. V lost 6 bases, J lost 0 bases, and 8 bases stayed unmatched. Germline V gene data show CDR1 as SQVTM and CDR2 as ANQGSEA. As DNA, the CDR3 is TGCAGCGTCGCCGGGTCTAGCGGCTCCTACAATGAGCAGTTCTTC. It encodes CSVAGSSGSYNEQFF.

This chain joins TRBV12-3 or TRBV12-4 and TRBJ2-1, with 8 bases fitting TRBD1. V was pared by 6 bases and J by 14 bases, with 6 bases of the junction left unmatched. CDR3 length equals 11 residues. CDR3 region: CASRGQGVKFF. CDR3 nucleotides: TGTGCCAGCAGAGGACAGGGAGTGAAGTTCTTC.

This clonotype was found a few times. The chain employs TRBV18 and TRBJ1-6, with 7 bases that match TRBD1. CDR1 and CDR2 (germline): KGHSH, LQKENI. The junction had 9 bases not matched to a gene; V was cut back by 2 bases and J by 5 bases. The CDR3 has 17 residues. The CDR3 spells CASSPTQGKVDNSPLHF. The DNA of the CDR3 is TGTGCCAGCTCACCAACACAGGGGAAGGTGGATAATTCACCCCTCCACTTT.

This clonotype showed up just a few times. The chain carries TRBV7-2 and TRBJ1-5, with 7 bases that match TRBD1. The V segment lost 5 bases and the J segment 2 bases; nucleotides outside the gene matches: 6. CDR1 SGHTA and CDR2 FQGNSA come from the germline V gene. CDR3 size: 15 residues. This CDR3 reads CASSVQGPGNQPQHF. The CDR3 nucleotides read TGTGCCAGCAGCGTACAGGGGCCGGGCAATCAGCCCCAGCATTTT.

The V call is TRBV24-1, the J call TRBJ2-1; no reliable D call. The V end was cut by 4 bases, the J end by 0 bases, with 12 bases between. Per the germline V gene, CDR1 is KGHDR and CDR2 is SFDVKD. The CDR3 totals 16 residues. The CDR3 spells CATSDPNPLSYNEQFF. In DNA, the CDR3 is TGTGCCACCAGTGACCCTAACCCGCTCTCCTACAATGAGCAGTTCTTC.